The T cell receptor beta chain under discussion was sequenced for a study of T-cell reconstitution after alpha-beta-depleted transplantation in children. The CDR3 consists of 12 residues. Germline lookup yields CDR1 DFQATT and CDR2 SNEGSKA (reference sequence). V gave up 1 base and J gave up 2 bases, with 4 bases separating them. This clonotype was counted at least ten times. The authors prepared the TCRbeta library with unique molecular identifiers. TCRdb re-analysed the PCR reads in MiXCR, keeping a single row per CDR3 protein. The sample lists some 250,000 distinct CDR3 sequences, around 13% occurring once.

This sequence originates from a human donor who donated a stem cell graft to a child with acute lymphoblastic leukemia. The chain is built from TRBV20-1 and TRBJ2-3; D is unclear. This specimen consisted of PBMCs from the stem cell graft donor, obtained from the stem cell graft. CDR3 loop: CSARGPTDTQYF. DNA of the CDR3: TGCAGTGCTAGAGGACCCACAGATACGCAGTATTTT.